This is a list of T cell receptor beta chains from one sample in a study of blood T cell repertoires in COVID-19. TCRdb's table, derived via immunoSEQ multiplex PCR, lists solely in-frame clones and lacks some. Of 100,000 to 150,000 clones in the sample, approximately 81% are singletons; the top ten hold 37%. The sequenced sample was peripheral blood. The receptor set was obtained from a man aged 35 to 55 with active or convalescent COVID-19. The CDR3 runs from the conserved cysteine through the conserved F or W. The D gene is left open where the match is weak. The size entry is marked missing in some rows and otherwise reads once, few, many or a size class.

TRBD1,.,TRBV11-2,TRBJ2-2,TGTGCCAGCAGCTTAGTACCGGGACAGGGGACCGGGGAGCTGTTTTTT,CASSLVPGQGTGELFF
.,.,TRBV11-2,TRBJ2-7,TGTGCCAGCAGCTACTACTACGAGCAGTACTTC,CASSYYYEQYF
.,few,TRBV10-3,TRBJ1-4,TGTGCCATCAGTTCAGGGACGGGACTTACTAATGAAAAACTGTTTTTT,CAISSGTGLTNEKLFF
TRBD2,few,TRBV11-2,TRBJ2-1,TGTGCCAGCAGCCATAGCGGGTTTAGCTCCTACAATGAGCAGTTCTTC,CASSHSGFSSYNEQFF
TRBD1,.,TRBV4-2,TRBJ1-2,TGTGCCAGCAGCCCCGGGACAGGGGGGGGCTACACCTTC,CASSPGTGGGYTF
.,.,TRBV9,TRBJ2-3,TGTGCCAGCAGCGTACGGCTAGCGAGCACAGATACGCAGTATTTT,CASSVRLASTDTQYF
.,.,TRBV30,TRBJ1-1,TGTGCCTGGGGCCTAAGGTCGGGGAACACTGAAGCTTTCTTT,CAWGLRSGNTEAFF
TRBD1,.,TRBV7-3,TRBJ1-1,TGTGCCAGCAGCCCCCGCGCGCGGGACAGGCGGGAGGGGACTGAAGCTTTCTTT,CASSPRARDRREGTEAFF
TRBD2,.,TRBV5-1,TRBJ2-1,TGCGCCAGCAGCTTTGGGGCGGGAGAGTCCTACAATGAGCAGTTCTTC,CASSFGAGESYNEQFF
TRBD2,many,TRBV6-2/TRBV6-3,TRBJ2-2,TGTGCCAGCAGTTACACTAGCGGGGGGGTCGACACCGGGGAGCTGTTTTTT,CASSYTSGGVDTGELFF
.,.,TRBV24-1,TRBJ1-2,TGTGCCACCAGTGAAGTAGGGGCTAACTATGGCTACACCTTC,CATSEVGANYGYTF
.,once,TRBV2,TRBJ2-1,TGTGCCAGCAGTGCGGTACGGGAAGGTGAGCAGTTCTTC,CASSAVREGEQFF
.,few,TRBV7-8,TRBJ1-5,TGTGCCAGCAGCTTAGGGATCAGGGGTCAGCCCCAGCATTTT,CASSLGIRGQPQHF
.,.,TRBV19,TRBJ2-5,TGTGCCAGTAGTATGAGGCTAGTACCGGAGACCCAGTACTTC,CASSMRLVPETQYF
.,many,TRBV14,TRBJ1-6,TGTGCCAGCAGCCAAGGGACTAGGAGCTCCTATAATTCACCCCTCCACTTT,CASSQGTRSSYNSPLHF
TRBD1,.,TRBV6-5,TRBJ1-1,TGTGCCAGCAGACACCGGGACAGGGACACTGAAGCTTTCTTT,CASRHRDRDTEAFF
TRBD2,.,TRBV12-3/TRBV12-4,TRBJ2-7,TGTGCCAGCAGTCCGACTAGCGGGAGGACGCAGTACTTC,CASSPTSGRTQYF
.,.,TRBV6-1,TRBJ2-3,TGTGCCAGCAGTGAGCGCGGGGTTACAGATACGCAGTATTTT,CASSERGVTDTQYF
.,once,TRBV30,TRBJ1-2,TGTGCCTGGAGTGTAGCCGGGTCTGGCTACACCTTC,CAWSVAGSGYTF
.,.,TRBV4-2,TRBJ2-2,TGTGCCAGCAGCGTATCACAGGGAGGGAACGGGGAGCTGTTTTTT,CASSVSQGGNGELFF
TRBD1,.,TRBV19,TRBJ1-4,TGTGCCAGTAGTCATCCGGGACAGGGGGCGACTAATGAAAAACTGTTTTTT,CASSHPGQGATNEKLFF
.,.,TRBV6-5,TRBJ1-2,TGTGCCAGCAGTCCCAGGGAGGCGAGCGGCTACACCTTC,CASSPREASGYTF
.,.,TRBV27,TRBJ1-2,TGTGCCAGCAGTTTATCGAAGGGGTGGGATGGCTACACCTTC,CASSLSKGWDGYTF
.,.,TRBV5-5,TRBJ1-2,TGTGCCAGCAGCTTGGGGGCAGGGGACACCCAACTATATGGCTACACCTTC,CASSLGAGDTQLYGYTF
.,.,TRBV19,TRBJ1-2,TGTGCCAGTAGTATCTCGGTCGACTATGGCTACACCTTC,CASSISVDYGYTF
.,.,TRBV14,TRBJ1-5,TGTGCCAGCAGCCAAACAGAGAATCAGCCCCAGCATTTT,CASSQTENQPQHF
TRBD1,.,TRBV28,TRBJ1-2,TGTGCCAGCAGCTTCCGGGACAGGGAGAATGGCTACACCTTC,CASSFRDRENGYTF
.,.,TRBV9,TRBJ1-6,TGTGCCAGCAGCAAAGGGCGGGGGGATTCACCCCTCCACTTT,CASSKGRGDSPLHF
.,.,TRBV4-1,TRBJ2-1,TGCGCCAGCAGCCAAGCCCCCGGGGTCAATGAGCAGTTCTTC,CASSQAPGVNEQFF
.,once,TRBV6-5,TRBJ1-1,TGTGCCAGCAGCAGGTGGACTGAAGCTTTCTTT,CASSRWTEAFF
TRBD2,.,TRBV28,TRBJ2-1,TGTGCCAGCAGTTTGGGGCGGGGGGGCAACAATGAGCAGTTCTTC,CASSLGRGGNNEQFF
TRBD2,.,TRBV5-1,TRBJ2-7,TGCGCCAGCAGCCCAGTCCAACGGGAGGGGGAGCAGTACTTC,CASSPVQREGEQYF
.,.,TRBV10-2,TRBJ1-5,TGCGCCAGCACCCCGGGGGGCAATCAGCCCCAGCATTTT,CASTPGGNQPQHF
TRBD2,.,TRBV15,TRBJ2-1,TGTGCCACCAGCACCGGGAGGATCTACAATGAGCAGTTCTTC,CATSTGRIYNEQFF
.,.,TRBV2,TRBJ1-2,TGTGCCAGCAGCACAGGGCCGAACTATGGCTACACCTTC,CASSTGPNYGYTF
TRBD2,.,TRBV29-1,TRBJ2-2,TGCAGCGTTGTTGCGGGAGACACCGGGGAGCTGTTTTTT,CSVVAGDTGELFF
.,.,TRBV2,TRBJ1-5,TGTGCCAGCAGTGAAAGGAACGGACAGTATAGCAATCAGCCCCAGCATTTT,CASSERNGQYSNQPQHF
TRBD1,.,TRBV20-1,TRBJ1-1,TGCAGTGCTAATGACAGGGCGAAGATGAACACTGAAGCTTTCTTT,CSANDRAKMNTEAFF
TRBD1,.,TRBV5-1,TRBJ1-4,TGCGCCAGCAGCTTGGTAGGGACAGGGAATGAAAAACTGTTTTTT,CASSLVGTGNEKLFF
.,.,TRBV19,TRBJ1-4,TGTGCCAGTAGTTTACAGGGACCTGCAACTAATGAAAAACTGTTTTTT,CASSLQGPATNEKLFF
TRBD1,.,TRBV28,TRBJ1-5,TGTGCCAGCAGAAGGGGACAGGGGCAACCCCAGCATTTT,CASRRGQGQPQHF
.,.,TRBV2,TRBJ1-6,TGTGCCAGCAGCGATAGGGGTTTTGGTTCACCCCTCCACTTT,CASSDRGFGSPLHF
TRBD1,.,TRBV24-1,TRBJ1-5,TGTGCCACCAGTGGGGGACAGCACAATCAGCCCCAGCATTTT,CATSGGQHNQPQHF
TRBD1,.,TRBV27,TRBJ1-2,TGTGCCAGCAGTTCCGGACAGGGACATGGCTACACCTTC,CASSSGQGHGYTF
TRBD1,.,TRBV3-1/TRBV3-2,TRBJ1-3,TGTGCCAGCAGCCCACAAACAGGGGGTGGAAACACCATATATTTT,CASSPQTGGGNTIYF